Below, 7 T cell receptor beta chains from the same sample are listed, as sequenced in a study of blood T cell repertoires in COVID-19. Sequencing used immunoSEQ multiplex PCR; TCRdb keeps in-frame clones, though not all of them. The sample shows more than 400,000 clones, less than 95% of them seen only once. Material: PBMCs or T cells enriched from blood (not recorded which). The source of these receptors is a man younger than 30 who had recovered from COVID-19.

The rearrangement links TRBV27 to TRBJ2-1; 14 bases fit TRBD2. Trimming cost V 5 bases and J 8 bases; bases outside gene matches: 8. The CDR3 loop spans 16 amino acids. Germline CDR1 MNHEY, CDR2 SMNVEV (reference sequence). The CDR3: CASSGFGTSGGYEQFF. For the CDR3, the DNA is TGTGCCAGCAGTGGATTCGGGACTAGCGGGGGTTATGAGCAGTTCTTC.

The chain has TRBV3-1 (or the pseudogene TRBV3-2) and TRBJ2-5; 10 bases match TRBD1. Trimming at V came to 5 bases and at J to 5 bases, leaving 5 bases not matched to a gene. Germline CDR1 reads LGHDT; CDR2 reads YNNKEL (reference sequence). This CDR3 is 14 amino acids long. CDR3 nucleotide sequence: TGTGCCAGCAGCGGCCGGGACAGGGGCGAGACCCAGTACTTC. Its protein is CASSGRDRGETQYF.

The chain couples TRBV19 to TRBJ1-6; no clear D. V was trimmed by 7 bases and J by 8 bases, leaving 9 bases between them. Germline V lookup: CDR1 LNHDA, CDR2 SQIVND (reference sequence). The CDR3 consists of 12 residues. CDR3 region: CASKAEDSPLHF. Written as DNA, the CDR3 is TGTGCCAGTAAAGCCGAGGATTCACCCCTCCACTTT.

The chain employs TRBV5-1 and TRBJ2-1; possible D gene TRBD1, 6 bases. Germline CDR1 reads SGHRS; CDR2 reads YFSETQ. There are 16 residues in the CDR3. The germline V and J ends were trimmed by 0 bases and 2 bases, with 12 bases remaining between them. The CDR3 spells CASSLDLTGAYNEQFF. The CDR3 DNA follows: TGCGCCAGCAGCTTGGATCTGACAGGAGCCTACAATGAGCAGTTCTTC.

The chain couples TRBV30 to TRBJ2-1; possibly TRBD1 for D (5 bases). With 2 bases removed from V and 1 base from J, the gap between germline ends came to 9 bases. This CDR3 has 14 amino acids. The germline V gene has CDR1 GTSNPN and CDR2 SVGIG (reference sequence). The CDR3 bases are TGTGCCTGGAGTTTAGGGGATTCCTACAATGAGCAGTTCTTC. This gives the protein CAWSLGDSYNEQFF.

As concerns this clone: Other DNA sequences in the same sample also yield this CDR3. The chain joins TRBV7-9 to TRBJ2-7; 10 nucleotides agree with TRBD1. CDR3 length: 13 residues. CDR1 is SEHNR and CDR2 is FQNEAQ in the germline V gene (reference sequence). Trimming took 1 base from V and 6 from J; bases not matched to a gene: 0. This chain's CDR3 is CASSLGTGGEQYF. DNA of the CDR3: TGTGCCAGCAGCTTAGGGACAGGGGGCGAGCAGTACTTC.

The CDR3 DNA sequence: TGTGCCAGCAGTCGCGAAGTCACCGGGGAGCTGTTTTTT. Protein product: CASSREVTGELFF. The chain is built from TRBV28 and TRBJ2-2, with no clear D. CDR1 and CDR2 (germline): MDHEN, SYDVKM. The CDR3 totals 13 residues. Deletions cut 5 bases from V and 4 bases from J, with 8 bases between.